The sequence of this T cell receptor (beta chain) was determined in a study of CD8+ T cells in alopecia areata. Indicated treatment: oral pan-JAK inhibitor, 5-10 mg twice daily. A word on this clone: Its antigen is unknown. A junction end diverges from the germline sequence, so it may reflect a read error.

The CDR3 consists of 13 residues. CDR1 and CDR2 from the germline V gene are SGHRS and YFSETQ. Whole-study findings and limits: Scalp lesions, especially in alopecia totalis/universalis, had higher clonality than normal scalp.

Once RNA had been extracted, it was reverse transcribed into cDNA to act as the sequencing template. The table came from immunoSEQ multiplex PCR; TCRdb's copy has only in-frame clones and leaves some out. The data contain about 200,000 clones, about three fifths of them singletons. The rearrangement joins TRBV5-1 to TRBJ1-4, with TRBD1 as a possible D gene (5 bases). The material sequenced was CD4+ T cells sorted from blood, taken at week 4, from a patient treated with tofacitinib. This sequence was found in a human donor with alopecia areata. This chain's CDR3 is CANSSGTSEKLFF. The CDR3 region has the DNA TGCGCCAACAGCTCCGGGACGTCTGAAAAACTGTTTTTT.